This T cell receptor (beta chain) derives from a study of T-cell reconstitution after alpha-beta-depleted transplantation in children. This CDR3 has 17 amino acids. Per the germline V gene, CDR1 is MNHEY and CDR2 is SMNVEV (reference sequence). Regarding this clonotype: Germline is not matched at one junction end, which may reflect a read error.

For TCRbeta, the library was prepared with unique molecular identifiers. TCRdb recomputed calls from the PCR reads with MiXCR, one row per CDR3 protein. The sample shows about 510,000 distinct CDR3 sequences, roughly 11% of them seen only once. The receptor was derived from a female patient aged 2-9 years who had a stem cell transplant for aplastic anemia, so the T cells may come from the graft donor. The input for sequencing was PBMCs, mostly from graft donor cells, taken 180 days after TCRalphabeta/CD19-depleted stem cell transplant. The chain joins TRBV27 to TRBJ2-3; TRBD2 matches at 7 bases. CDR3 coding DNA: TGTGCCAGCACTTTCTGGAGGGCTAGCGGCGACACAGATACCCAGTATTTT. Its translation is CASTFWRASGDTDTQYF.